The 8 T cell receptor beta chains below were found in one sample sequenced in a study of CD8+ T cells in alopecia areata. The treatment is: oral pan-JAK inhibitor, 5-10 mg twice daily. Extracted RNA was reverse transcribed, and the resulting cDNA served as sequencing template. TCRdb's table, derived via immunoSEQ multiplex PCR, lists solely in-frame clones and lacks some. The table includes 110,000 or so clones, around 54% detected once. The sample was CD4+ T cells sorted from blood, taken at week 24, from a patient treated with tofacitinib. Receptors were obtained from a human donor with alopecia areata.

This rearrangement joins TRBV7-2 to TRBJ2-1, with TRBD2 matching over 15 bases. V shed 5 bases and J 10 bases; nucleotides not matched to a gene: 9. CDR3 size: 16 residues. The V gene's germline CDR1 is SGHTA and CDR2 FQGNSA. The CDR3 protein is CASSAATGLAGGEQFF. CDR3 nucleotide sequence: TGTGCCAGCAGCGCCGCAACGGGACTAGCGGGAGGAGAGCAGTTCTTC.

The chain carries TRBV5-4 and TRBJ1-5; 7 nucleotides line up with TRBD1. Germline V lookup: CDR1 SGHNT, CDR2 YYREEE (reference sequence). V gave up 0 bases and J gave up 1 base; unmatched junction bases: 1. The CDR3 sequence is 15 residues long. The DNA for the CDR3 is TGTGCCAGCAGCTTGGGGACAGGCAGCAATCAGCCCCAGCATTTT. Protein product: CASSLGTGSNQPQHF.

This clone has more than one count but fewer than ten. V gene TRBV7-9 combines with J gene TRBJ2-5; TRBD2 matches 12 bases. This CDR3 region has 15 residues. V was pared by 5 bases and J by 2 bases, with 3 bases of the junction left unmatched. Germline CDR1 is SEHNR and CDR2 is FQNEAQ (reference sequence). The CDR3 protein is CASSRTSGAQETQYF. CDR3 DNA sequence: TGTGCCAGCAGCCGGACTAGCGGGGCACAAGAGACCCAGTACTTC.

V is TRBV2 and J is TRBJ1-6; tentative D call: TRBD1 (6 bases). Germline CDR1 and CDR2: SNHLY and FYNNEI. The V end was cut by 11 bases, the J end by 8 bases, with 13 bases between. The CDR3 contains 12 residues. This CDR3 is CAGSGEDSPLHF. As DNA, the CDR3 is TGTGCCGGATCAGGGGAGGATTCACCCCTCCACTTT. Variable domain in full (rest from reference TRBV2 and TRBJ1-6): EPEVTQTPSHQVTQMGQEVILRCVPISNHLYFYWYRQILGQKVEFLVSFYNNEISEKSEIFDDQFSVERPDGSNFTLKIRSTKLEDSAMYFCAGSGEDSPLHFGNGTRLTVT.

This clone was found a few times. The CDR3 loop is CASSVFPGQGQETQYF. The CDR3 DNA reads TGTGCCAGCAGCGTTTTTCCGGGACAGGGCCAAGAGACCCAGTACTTC. V gene TRBV9 combines with J gene TRBJ2-5, with 9 positions matching TRBD1. V lost 2 bases and J lost 1; bases outside the gene matches: 6. CDR3 length: 16 residues. The germline gives CDR1 SGDLS, CDR2 YYNGEE.

The chain is built from TRBV4-1 and TRBJ1-4, with 10 bases identical to TRBD1. Per the germline V gene, CDR1 is MGHRA and CDR2 is YSYEKL. The CDR3 sequence is 18 residues long. The V gene end was trimmed by 1 base and the J gene end by 0 bases; junction bases not matched to a gene: 5. CDR3 DNA sequence: TGCGCCAGCAGCCAAGGGGACAGGGGATTCGCAACTAATGAAAAACTGTTTTTT. Its protein product is CASSQGDRGFATNEKLFF.

This chain links TRBV4-2 with TRBJ2-2, with a weak D call TRBD2 (5 bases). Trimming took off 3 bases at V and 4 bases at J, with 21 bases between the two ends. This CDR3 is built from 18 residues. Germline values: CDR1 LGHNA, CDR2 YNFKEQ. In nucleotides, the CDR3 is TGTGCCAGCAGCCAGGACCATGGACTGGGATTCGGCACCGGGGAGCTGTTTTTT. As protein: CASSQDHGLGFGTGELFF.

In this sample, this clone turned up a few times. This chain links TRBV4-2 with TRBJ1-5, with D uncertain. From germline, CDR1 is LGHNA and CDR2 YNFKEQ. Trimming took 0 bases from V and 5 from J, leaving 5 bases between them. This CDR3 has 13 residues. DNA of the CDR3: TGTGCCAGCAGCCAAGACGCAGATCAGCCCCAGCATTTT. Translated, it gives CASSQDADQPQHF.